The 32 T cell receptor beta chains given below trace back to one sample, sequenced in a study of CD8+ T cells in alopecia areata. cDNA prepared by RNA extraction and subsequent reverse transcription served as the template for sequencing. Clones were read by immunoSEQ multiplex PCR, and TCRdb kept only the in-frame ones, dropping some. The table records about 150,000 clones, roughly 50% of them present only once. The sequenced sample was CD4+ T cells sorted from blood. These TCRs come from a human donor with alopecia areata.

This clone was found a few times. The chain links TRBV6-1 to TRBJ2-1, with 13 positions matching TRBD2. CDR1 MNHNS and CDR2 SASEGT come from the germline V gene. J gave up 0 bases and V 2 bases, and 7 bases lay outside the gene matches. The CDR3 is 19 residues long. The CDR3 DNA reads TGTGCCAGCAGTGAACCGGGGACTAGCGGGATTAGCTCCTACAATGAGCAGTTCTTC. It codes for CASSEPGTSGISSYNEQFF.

This chain links TRBV27 with TRBJ2-1; D perhaps matches TRBD2 (6 bases). CDR1 is MNHEY and CDR2 is SMNVEV in the germline V gene (reference sequence). The CDR3 totals 16 residues. V was cut by 3 bases and J by 5 bases, with 17 bases left in between. The CDR3 loop is CASSFLAGRGNNEQFF. In nucleotides, the CDR3 is TGTGCCAGCAGTTTTTTGGCGGGACGGGGGAACAATGAGCAGTTCTTC.

This chain uses TRBV4-1 with TRBJ2-7; weak D call: TRBD2 (5 bases). Germline lookup yields CDR1 MGHRA and CDR2 YSYEKL. The length of the CDR3 is 15 residues. Trimming removed 1 base at V and 1 base at J, with 11 bases between. Here the CDR3 DNA reads TGCGCCAGCAGCCAAGGGCCAGCGGCATCCTACGAGCAGTACTTC. It encodes CASSQGPAASYEQYF.

The chain couples TRBV10-3 to TRBJ2-1; D possibly corresponds to TRBD1 (6 bases). The CDR3 length is 15 residues. Germline-derived CDR1 and CDR2 are ENHRY and SYGVKD. Trimming took off 5 bases at V and 5 bases at J, with 16 bases between the two ends. The CDR3 bases are TGTGCCATCAGTTTGCTAGGCAGGGGAGACAATGAGCAGTTCTTC. Translated, it gives CAISLLGRGDNEQFF.

V gene TRBV29-1 combines with J gene TRBJ2-1, with D possibly TRBD1 on 6 matching bases. From germline, CDR1 is SQVTM and CDR2 ANQGSEA. V lost 7 bases and J 10 bases, leaving 20 bases between the germline ends. This CDR3 spans 13 amino acids. For the CDR3, the DNA is TGCAGCGCGACGCAGGGGTCAGGATGGGAGCAGTTCTTC. Its translation is CSATQGSGWEQFF.

V usage is TRBV29-1 and J usage is TRBJ1-2; 7 positions agree with TRBD1. In germline, CDR1 is SQVTM, CDR2 ANQGSEA. CDR3 length: 13 residues. V dropped 6 bases and J dropped 8; count of bases not matched to a gene: 12. DNA for the CDR3: TGCAGCGTAGGCGGACAGGTCCCGGGGGGCTACACCTTC. Amino acids: CSVGGQVPGGYTF.

The CDR3 region is CSVQGWVPGELFF. In DNA form, the CDR3 reads TGCAGCGTGCAAGGGTGGGTTCCCGGGGAGCTGTTTTTT. The J gene is TRBJ2-2, the V gene TRBV29-1; D unclear. The V and J ends lost 6 bases and 6 bases respectively, with 14 bases between them. This CDR3 comprises 13 residues. From germline, CDR1 is SQVTM and CDR2 ANQGSEA.

This chain connects TRBV27 to TRBJ2-7; possibly TRBD1 or TRBD2 for D (5 bases each). Germline CDR1 MNHEY, CDR2 SMNVEV (reference sequence). Trimming pared 3 bases from V and 4 bases from J, leaving 13 bases between. CDR3 length: 14 amino acids. The CDR3 DNA follows: TGTGCCAGCAGTTTGACCCGGGACGGGTACGAGCAGTACTTC. Its translation is CASSLTRDGYEQYF.

The chain has TRBV5-1 and TRBJ2-1, with unresolved D. The CDR3 spans 14 residues. V shed 0 bases and J shed 6 bases, with 10 bases lying between them. The germline CDR1 and CDR2 sequences are SGHRS and YFSETQ. CDR3 residues: CASSLAGAPNEQFF. CDR3 coding DNA: TGCGCCAGCAGCTTGGCCGGAGCCCCCAATGAGCAGTTCTTC. Full variable domain (rest looked up from reference TRBV5-1 and TRBJ2-1): KAGVTQTPRYLIKTRGQQVTLSCSPISGHRSVSWYQQTPGQGLQFLFEYFSETQRNKGNFPGRFSGRQFSNSRSEMNVSTLELGDSALYLCASSLAGAPNEQFFGPGTRLTVL.

This clone was seen a handful of times. The J gene is TRBJ2-1, the V gene TRBV27; no firm D call. CDR1 and CDR2 from the germline V gene are MNHEY and SMNVEV (reference sequence). The CDR3 extends over 12 amino acids. V shed 3 bases and J shed 9 bases, with 9 bases lying between them. The DNA of the CDR3 is TGTGCCAGCAGTTTTCGGTATAGTGAGCAGTTCTTC. Amino acid sequence: CASSFRYSEQFF.

The gene calls are TRBV5-6 and TRBJ2-1, with 13 bases lining up with TRBD2. CDR3 size: 16 residues. Per germline, CDR1 SGHDT and CDR2 YYEEEE. V dropped 1 base and J dropped 10; count of bases not matched to a gene: 8. The CDR3 sequence: CASSLLTSGRAREQFF. In DNA, the CDR3 is TGTGCCAGCAGCTTGTTAACTAGCGGGAGGGCCAGGGAGCAGTTCTTC.

This clone has just a few counts. The V and J genes are TRBV4-1 and TRBJ1-5; TRBD1 might be the D (5 bases). Germline CDR1 reads MGHRA; CDR2 reads YSYEKL. The CDR3 runs 15 residues. Trimming shortened V by 1 base and J by 5 bases, and 12 bases separated the two germline ends. CDR3 residues: CASSQGTRGDQPQHF. CDR3 bases: TGCGCCAGCAGCCAAGGGACACGCGGCGATCAGCCCCAGCATTTT.

This clone has more than one count but fewer than ten. V usage is TRBV29-1 and J usage is TRBJ1-2; TRBD1 matches 8 bases. The V gene end was trimmed by 4 bases and the J gene end by 0 bases; junction bases not matched to a gene: 1. CDR1 and CDR2 (germline): SQVTM, ANQGSEA. This CDR3 contains 13 residues. The CDR3 DNA is TGCAGCGTTGCAGGGGGCCCTAACTATGGCTACACCTTC. It translates to CSVAGGPNYGYTF.

The chain carries TRBV6-5 and TRBJ1-2; 9 bases fit TRBD1. CDR3 size: 15 residues. The ends lost 5 bases at V and 6 bases at J; junction bases unmatched: 10. Germline lookup yields CDR1 MNHEY and CDR2 SVGAGI. DNA of the CDR3: TGTGCCAGCAGTCTAAAAGGACAGGGGCGGCATGGCTACACCTTC. Protein: CASSLKGQGRHGYTF.

V usage is TRBV30 and J usage is TRBJ1-2; 11 nucleotides agree with TRBD1. The V gene end was trimmed by 8 bases and the J gene end by 4 bases; junction bases not matched to a gene: 12. Germline V lookup: CDR1 GTSNPN, CDR2 SVGIG (reference sequence). The CDR3 totals 15 residues. The CDR3 nucleotides read TGTGCCCAAGAGGACAGGGGGCGCGGGGGCTATGGCTACACCTTC. Protein sequence: CAQEDRGRGGYGYTF.

This chain connects TRBV2 to TRBJ1-1; D gene ambiguous. Trimming cost V 10 bases and J 1 base, with 13 bases left between them. The CDR3 totals 13 residues. Germline V CDR1 and CDR2: SNHLY, FYNNEI. CDR3 coding DNA: TGTGCCATCACAACCGATGCGAACACTGAAGCTTTCTTT. Translating it yields CAITTDANTEAFF.

This clone has a handful of counts. The chain carries TRBV30 and TRBJ2-2, with no clear D. This CDR3 is built from 13 residues. V shed 0 bases and J shed 2 bases, with 4 bases lying between them. Germline CDR1 GTSNPN, CDR2 SVGIG (reference sequence). For the CDR3, the DNA is TGTGCCTGGAGTGTGGGAAACACCGGGGAGCTGTTTTTT. This translates into CAWSVGNTGELFF.

This clone was detected only a few times. The V and J genes are TRBV12-5 and TRBJ2-5; TRBD1 matches 11 bases. CDR1 LGHNT and CDR2 FRNRAP come from the germline V gene. Trimming took 6 bases from V and 2 from J; bases not matched to a gene: 5. The length of the CDR3 is 15 residues. The CDR3 protein is CASGLGTGGQETQYF. CDR3 sequence (DNA): TGTGCTAGTGGCCTTGGGACAGGGGGTCAAGAGACCCAGTACTTC.

The V and J genes are TRBV7-9 and TRBJ2-1; D not certain. V lost 6 bases and J 0 bases, leaving 9 bases between the germline ends. The CDR3 consists of 14 residues. Germline V gene lookup returns CDR1 SEHNR and CDR2 FQNEAQ (reference sequence). CDR3 protein: CASSPPGSYNEQFF. In DNA form, the CDR3 reads TGTGCCAGCAGTCCTCCTGGCTCCTACAATGAGCAGTTCTTC.

J is TRBJ2-2 and V is TRBV29-1; the match to TRBD2 covers 9 bases. V was clipped by 0 bases and J by 5 bases; unmatched bases: 4. CDR1 is SQVTM and CDR2 is ANQGSEA in the germline V gene. CDR3 size: 15 residues. CDR3 sequence: CSVEDAGGLTGELFF. CDR3 bases: TGCAGCGTTGAAGATGCGGGGGGGCTGACCGGGGAGCTGTTTTTT.

Written as DNA, the CDR3 is TGTGCCTGGAGTGGCAGAAGCTTACGTTCTCAGTACTTC. The encoded protein is CAWSGRSLRSQYF. J is TRBJ2-7 and V is TRBV30; D gene uncertain. Deletions cut 1 base from V and 10 bases from J, with 17 bases between. The CDR3 loop spans 13 amino acids. CDR1 and CDR2 from the germline V gene are GTSNPN and SVGIG (reference sequence).

The chain is built from TRBV4-2 and TRBJ2-2, with D possibly being TRBD2 (5 bases). CDR3 size: 17 residues. Germline V CDR1 and CDR2: LGHNA, YNFKEQ. V was clipped by 2 bases and J by 5 bases, with 18 bases between them. CDR3 coding DNA: TGTGCCAGCAGCCAACTTTCTAGCCTCCTGTCGACCGGGGAGCTGTTTTTT. Its protein is CASSQLSSLLSTGELFF.

The chain employs TRBV2 and TRBJ1-5; D not certain. The germline V and J ends were trimmed by 1 base and 7 bases, with 8 bases remaining between them. CDR1 is SNHLY, CDR2 FYNNEI, per germline. The CDR3 runs to 13 residues. The CDR3: CASSEVSWQPQHF. In DNA, the CDR3 is TGTGCCAGCAGTGAAGTTTCTTGGCAGCCCCAGCATTTT. Drawing the rest from reference TRBV2 and TRBJ1-5, the complete variable domain is EPEVTQTPSHQVTQMGQEVILRCVPISNHLYFYWYRQILGQKVEFLVSFYNNEISEKSEIFDDQFSVERPDGSNFTLKIRSTKLEDSAMYFCASSEVSWQPQHFGDGTRLSIL.

Only a few counts were recorded for this clone. The chain recombines TRBV2 with TRBJ2-2, with TRBD1 matching over 10 bases. The CDR3 runs to 15 residues. Germline assignment: CDR1 SNHLY and CDR2 FYNNEI. J was trimmed by 2 bases and V by 9 bases; bases with no gene match: 6. In DNA, the CDR3 is TGTGCCAGGACCAGACAGGGGGCTAACACCGGGGAGCTGTTTTTT. Translation gives CARTRQGANTGELFF.

This clone was seen more than once but under ten times. V is TRBV7-3 and J is TRBJ2-5; perhaps D is TRBD1 or TRBD2 (7 bases each). Trimming pared 4 bases from V and 9 bases from J, leaving 9 bases between. In germline, CDR1 is SGHTA, CDR2 FQGTGA. The CDR3 covers 11 residues. The CDR3 here is CASSSGGAQYF. As DNA, the CDR3 is TGTGCCAGCAGCTCAGGGGGGGCCCAGTACTTC.

The chain employs TRBV10-3 and TRBJ2-7; 10 bases are a match to TRBD2. The germline V gene has CDR1 ENHRY and CDR2 SYGVKD. The length of the CDR3 is 12 residues. V dropped 6 bases and J dropped 9; count of bases not matched to a gene: 5. CDR3 nucleotide sequence: TGTGCCATCAGACTAGCGGGAAACGGGCAGTACTTC. It is translated as CAIRLAGNGQYF.

The chain joins TRBV6-6 to TRBJ2-3; D uncertain. Germline CDR1 reads MNHNY; CDR2 reads SVGAGI (reference sequence). V was shortened by 6 bases and J by 2 bases, with 6 bases between the two germline ends. This CDR3 contains 12 residues. The CDR3: CASSPVTDTQYF. The CDR3 DNA follows: TGTGCCAGCAGCCCAGTCACAGATACGCAGTATTTT.

There are a few counts of this clone. The chain recombines TRBV29-1 with TRBJ2-1, with TRBD2 matching over 16 bases. The junction had 6 bases not matched to a gene; V was cut back by 4 bases and J by 3 bases. Germline CDR1 reads SQVTM; CDR2 reads ANQGSEA. CDR3 length: 17 residues. The CDR3 loop reads CSVVGLAGGKIYNEQFF. For the CDR3, the DNA is TGCAGCGTTGTGGGACTAGCGGGAGGGAAGATCTACAATGAGCAGTTCTTC.

This clone has just one count. One end of the junction does not line up with germline, which may come from a read error. The chain combines TRBV2 with TRBJ1-5; no clear D. Per the germline V gene, CDR1 is SNHLY and CDR2 is FYNNEI. This CDR3 contains 12 residues. DNA for the CDR3: TGTGCCAGCAGCCCAGGATATCAGACCCAGCATTTT. Translation: CASSPGYQTQHF.

The chain links TRBV5-4 to TRBJ2-5; 10 bases map to TRBD2. The V and J ends lost 4 bases and 7 bases, in that order; junction bases with no gene match: 10. The germline CDR1 and CDR2 sequences are SGHNT and YYREEE (reference sequence). This CDR3 is built from 15 residues. For the CDR3, the DNA is TGTGCCAGCAGCCTAGAAGCGGGAGGGCCGGGGACCCAGTACTTC. Its protein product is CASSLEAGGPGTQYF.

The CDR3 coding sequence is TGTGCCAGCAGCTTGGGGTATTGGGTGCTCTATGGCTACACCTTC. Its protein product is CASSLGYWVLYGYTF. The gene calls are TRBV5-4 and TRBJ1-2; D call uncertain. The ends were cut back, 0 bases at V and 4 bases at J, with 13 bases in the middle. In germline, CDR1 is SGHNT, CDR2 YYREEE (reference sequence). The CDR3 extends over 15 amino acids.

This chain links TRBV6-5 with TRBJ2-7; tentative D call: TRBD1 (5 bases). This CDR3 has 15 amino acids. The V gene's germline CDR1 is MNHEY and CDR2 SVGAGI. V was pared by 0 bases and J by 3 bases, with 12 bases between. CDR3 nucleotides: TGTGCCAGCAGTTACTCGGCAGGGTCTGTCTACGAGCAGTACTTC. Protein product: CASSYSAGSVYEQYF.